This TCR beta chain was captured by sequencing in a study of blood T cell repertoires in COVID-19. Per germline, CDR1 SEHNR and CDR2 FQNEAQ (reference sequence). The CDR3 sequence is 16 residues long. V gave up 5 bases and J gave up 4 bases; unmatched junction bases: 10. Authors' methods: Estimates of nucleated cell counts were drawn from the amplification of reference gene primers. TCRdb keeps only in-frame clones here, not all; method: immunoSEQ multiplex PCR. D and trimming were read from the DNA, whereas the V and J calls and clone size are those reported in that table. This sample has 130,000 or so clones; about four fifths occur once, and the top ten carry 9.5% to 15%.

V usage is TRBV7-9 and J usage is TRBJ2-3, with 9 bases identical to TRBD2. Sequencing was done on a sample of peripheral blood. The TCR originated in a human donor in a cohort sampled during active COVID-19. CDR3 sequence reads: CASSSGARGGADTQYF. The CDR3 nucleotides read TGTGCCAGCAGCAGTGGGGCGCGGGGGGGCGCAGATACGCAGTATTTT.